A single sample gave rise to the 16 T cell receptor beta chains below, sequenced in a study of blood T cell repertoires in COVID-19. Sequencing was performed with immunoSEQ multiplex PCR; in TCRdb, only in-frame clones are kept and a portion is missing. Of under 450,000 clones in the sample, 65% to 90% were seen once. Sequencing input: peripheral blood. These receptor sequences come from a woman aged 60 to 75 with COVID-19, enrolled during active disease.

The rearrangement joins TRBV7-3 to TRBJ2-7, with D perhaps TRBD2 (6 bases). From germline, CDR1 is SGHTA and CDR2 FQGTGA. Trimming removed 0 bases at V and 3 bases at J, with 9 bases between. CDR3 length: 14 amino acids. CDR3 protein: CASSLTAGLYEQYF. In DNA, the CDR3 is TGTGCCAGCAGCTTAACTGCGGGGCTCTACGAGCAGTACTTC.

The rearrangement links TRBV9 to TRBJ2-3, with D hard to call. The CDR3 has 15 residues. CDR1 SGDLS and CDR2 YYNGEE come from the germline V gene. Trimming shortened V by 0 bases and J by 0 bases, and 8 bases separated the two germline ends. DNA of the CDR3: TGTGCCAGCAGCGTAGGTTTAGCTAGCACAGATACGCAGTATTTT. Its translation is CASSVGLASTDTQYF.

The rearrangement joins TRBV12-5 to TRBJ2-3, with D hard to call. From germline, CDR1 is LGHNT and CDR2 FRNRAP. Between the trimmed V and J ends, which lost 6 bases and 0 bases, there was a span of 7 bases. The CDR3 is 13 amino acids. The CDR3 region is CASGSLSTDTQYF. DNA for the CDR3: TGTGCTAGTGGATCTTTAAGCACAGATACGCAGTATTTT. Drawing the rest from reference TRBV12-5 and TRBJ2-3, the complete variable domain is DARVTQTPRHKVTEMGQEVTMRCQPILGHNTVFWYRQTMMQGLELLAYFRNRAPLDDSGMPKDRFSAEMPDATLATLKIQPSEPRDSAVYFCASGSLSTDTQYFGPGTRLTVL.

CDR3 sequence: CASSRDRASSYNSPLHF. The CDR3 bases are TGCGCCAGCAGCCGGGACAGGGCGAGCTCCTATAATTCACCCCTCCACTTT. The chain joins TRBV4-1 to TRBJ1-6, with 9 bases aligning to TRBD1. V was pared by 4 bases and J by 0 bases, with 4 bases of the junction left unmatched. The CDR3 has 17 amino acids. From germline, CDR1 is MGHRA and CDR2 YSYEKL.

Regarding this clone: Other nucleotide sequences in the sample specify the same CDR3. The CDR3 sequence is CASNRDTNYGYTF. In DNA form, the CDR3 reads TGTGCCAGCAATCGGGACACGAACTATGGCTACACCTTC. The chain couples TRBV6-5 to TRBJ1-2; D may be TRBD1 (6 bases). CDR1 and CDR2 from the germline V gene are MNHEY and SVGAGI. Trimming stripped 7 bases from V and 2 bases from J, with 11 bases between. The CDR3 loop spans 13 amino acids.

V gene TRBV9 combines with J gene TRBJ2-3; D might be TRBD1 (8 bases). The V end lost 0 bases, the J end lost 7 bases, and 15 bases lay between the germline ends. CDR3 length: 15 amino acids. Looked up from germline, CDR1 is SGDLS and CDR2 is YYNGEE. CDR3 nucleotide sequence: TGTGCCAGCAGCGTAGCTTACAGGGGGGGAAATACGCAGTATTTT. This gives the protein CASSVAYRGGNTQYF.

The chain has TRBV5-1 and TRBJ2-7, with D tentatively TRBD2 (5 bases). The length of the CDR3 is 14 residues. CDR1 is SGHRS, CDR2 YFSETQ, per germline. The germline V and J ends were trimmed by 4 bases and 6 bases, with 17 bases remaining between them. The CDR3 spells CASSPGGQAGEQYF. Here the CDR3 DNA reads TGCGCCAGCAGCCCGGGCGGGCAGGCCGGCGAGCAGTACTTC.

The chain has TRBV5-4 and TRBJ1-3, with D possibly being TRBD1 (5 bases). V lost 4 bases and J 0 bases, leaving 14 bases between the germline ends. Germline CDR1 reads SGHNT; CDR2 reads YYREEE (reference sequence). The CDR3 loop spans 16 amino acids. The CDR3 DNA reads as TGTGCCAGCAGCGGTGGAAGGGGTTACTCTGGAAACACCATATATTTT. Protein product: CASSGGRGYSGNTIYF.

The chain recombines TRBV11-2 with TRBJ1-3; 10 nucleotides align to TRBD1. In germline, CDR1 is SGHAT, CDR2 FQNNGV. This CDR3 has 17 amino acids. Losses at the gene ends were 5 bases for V and 5 bases for J; bases not matched to a gene: 12. DNA for the CDR3: TGTGCCAGCAGCCCGCCGTCCCGGGACAGGGGCCGAAACACCATATATTTT. Translation: CASSPPSRDRGRNTIYF. The whole variable domain, filled in from reference TRBV11-2 and TRBJ1-3, reads EAGVAQSPRYKIIEKRQSVAFWCNPISGHATLYWYQQILGQGPKLLIQFQNNGVVDDSQLPKDRFSAERLKGVDSTLKIQPAKLEDSAVYLCASSPPSRDRGRNTIYFGEGSWLTVV.

This rearrangement joins TRBV7-2 to TRBJ1-2; D perhaps matches TRBD1 (5 bases). CDR3 size: 17 residues. Germline CDR1 and CDR2: SGHTA and FQGNSA. V lost 5 bases to trimming and J lost 4 bases, with 23 bases between them. CDR3 nucleotides: TGTGCCAGCAGCACCCGAGTTCGGGGGGTCCTTGCCTATGGCTACACCTTC. It yields the protein CASSTRVRGVLAYGYTF.

This clone has only one observation. The rearrangement uses TRBV5-1 and TRBJ1-2; 10 nucleotides align to TRBD1. Germline loops: CDR1 SGHRS, CDR2 YFSETQ. CDR3 length: 15 amino acids. The V and J ends lost 4 bases and 4 bases, in that order; junction bases with no gene match: 7. CDR3 bases: TGCGCCAGCAGCGAAGGGACAGGGGATTTCTATGGCTACACCTTC. Residues: CASSEGTGDFYGYTF.

The chain carries TRBV11-3 and TRBJ1-1; the match to TRBD1 covers 10 bases. There are 15 residues in the CDR3. CDR1 is SGHNT and CDR2 is YENEEA in the germline V gene. The ends lost 4 bases at V and 4 bases at J; junction bases unmatched: 6. DNA of the CDR3: TGTGCCAGCAGCTCACCCAGGACAGGGGGCACTGAAGCTTTCTTT. It specifies CASSSPRTGGTEAFF.

This rearrangement joins TRBV27 to TRBJ1-6, with 7 bases that match TRBD1. V lost 3 bases and J lost 7; bases outside the gene matches: 6. Germline loops: CDR1 MNHEY, CDR2 SMNVEV (reference sequence). CDR3 length equals 15 residues. The CDR3 region has the DNA TGTGCCAGCAGTTTCGTTCAGGGGGGCAATTCACCCCTCCACTTT. This sequence encodes CASSFVQGGNSPLHF.

The rearrangement uses TRBV30 and TRBJ2-1; 9 bases line up with TRBD2. J gave up 8 bases and V 1 base, and 9 bases lay outside the gene matches. The CDR3 is 15 residues long. CDR1 and CDR2 from the germline V gene are GTSNPN and SVGIG (reference sequence). The chain's CDR3 is CAWSERGGDLDEQFF. In DNA form, the CDR3 reads TGTGCCTGGAGTGAACGCGGGGGGGATCTCGATGAGCAGTTCTTC. The complete variable domain, with remaining parts taken from reference TRBV30 and TRBJ2-1, reads SQTIHQWPATLVQPVGSPLSLECTVEGTSNPNLYWYRQAAGRGLQLLFYSVGIGQISSEVPQNLSASRPQDRQFILSSKKLLLSDSGFYLCAWSERGGDLDEQFFGPGTRLTVL.

This clone turned up a few times. J is TRBJ2-1 and V is TRBV4-2; 7 positions match TRBD2. V was clipped by 1 base and J by 6 bases; unmatched bases: 15. Germline V gene data show CDR1 as LGHNA and CDR2 as YNFKEQ. The CDR3 consists of 18 residues. The CDR3 coding sequence is TGTGCCAGCAGCCAAGGGGCCCGAGTGGGGAGGGGCGGCAATGAGCAGTTCTTC. It yields the protein CASSQGARVGRGGNEQFF.

The gene calls are TRBV6-6 and TRBJ1-2, with 10 nucleotides matching TRBD1. CDR1 is MNHNY, CDR2 SVGAGI, per germline (reference sequence). The J segment lost 8 bases and the V segment lost 5 bases, leaving 11 bases of the junction unmatched. CDR3 length: 15 amino acids. The CDR3 spells CASSGGGTGVYGYTF. The CDR3 bases are TGTGCCAGCAGTGGGGGCGGGACAGGGGTATACGGCTACACCTTC.